This T cell receptor beta chain was documented in a study of shared clonotypes between healthy human individuals. The CDR3 totals 15 residues. V shed 1 base and J shed 3 bases, with 11 bases lying between them. CDR1 and CDR2 (germline): SEHNR, FQNEAQ (reference sequence). Note on this clone: Distinct nucleotide sequences in the sample also encode this CDR3.

Repertoires were generated with immunoSEQ multiplex PCR, while TCRdb's copy carries only in-frame clones and drops some. Among 2 million to 3 million clones listed, roughly 93% were seen once. This chain uses TRBV7-9 with TRBJ2-3, with D perhaps matching TRBD1 (6 bases). Sequencing used naive CD4+ T cells from PBMCs. Specified subset: CD45RA+ positively selected. This TCR derives from a man aged 18 to 30 in good health. Some clones in this sample may be carry-over from other donors' samples. This CDR3 reads CASSLGTGSTDTQYF. The CDR3 DNA reads TGTGCCAGCAGCTTAGGTACAGGGAGTACAGATACGCAGTATTTT.